The present entry profiles one T cell receptor (beta chain) with its context. The antigen is undetermined. This sample stems from a study of blood T cells in healthy people across ages. Through a sample-barcoded 5' primer and a J-beta primer mix, a second PCR was run for about 6 to 11 cycles. The study obtained at least 2.5 million CDR3-containing paired-end reads from every sample. TCRdb used MiXCR to reprocess the 5' RACE reads, holding one entry per CDR3 protein. The table has hundreds of thousands of distinct CDR3 sequences, under 45% seen once; the top ten hold about 19%. Study-level points and caveats: Roughly linearly, TCR beta diversity per million T cells fell as age increased. Conclusively comparing naive with antigen-experienced cells was impossible with unsorted PBMCs.

The CDR3 totals 14 residues. CDR1 is SGHRS, CDR2 YFSETQ, per germline. V trimming: 4 bases; J trimming: 8 bases; junction bases outside the gene matches: 8. Individuals who donated were healthy Caucasians from Russia aged about 6 to 100. The source material was blood. V gene TRBV5-1 combines with J gene TRBJ1-4, with TRBD1 matching over 7 bases. This clonotype was sampled from a man aged 60 to 69 in good health. The CDR3 region has the DNA TGCGCCAGCAGCGTGCAAGGGGGCTGGGAAAAACTGTTTTTT. Its translation: CASSVQGGWEKLFF.